Following are 21 T cell receptor beta chains from one sample sequenced in a study of T cell changes during pregnancy in multiple sclerosis. Profiled with immunoSEQ multiplex PCR; TCRdb holds only in-frame clones, not every one. The sample holds tens of thousands of clones; 93% are singletons and the top ten take 2.5% to 3%. The source was peripheral blood, collected in the second trimester of pregnancy. The receptors were sampled from a female donor with multiple sclerosis, enrolled in a pregnancy study.

As DNA, the CDR3 is TGTGCCAGCTCAGCAGGGAGGGACACTGAAGCTTTCTTT. This encodes CASSAGRDTEAFF. V usage is TRBV18 and J usage is TRBJ1-1, with D tentatively TRBD1 (5 bases). Between the trimmed V and J ends, which lost 5 bases and 3 bases, there was a span of 10 bases. The CDR3 runs to 13 residues. Germline CDR1 and CDR2: KGHSH and LQKENI.

This CDR3 is CAWSPARGTEAFF. The CDR3 DNA reads as TGTGCCTGGAGTCCCGCCAGAGGCACTGAAGCTTTCTTT. The chain joins TRBV30 to TRBJ1-1; D call uncertain. The V and J ends lost 2 bases and 4 bases respectively, with 11 bases between them. The CDR3 is 13 residues long. The germline CDR1 and CDR2 sequences are GTSNPN and SVGIG (reference sequence).

This chain joins TRBV11-3 and TRBJ2-5; D not certain. CDR3 length: 13 residues. The germline V gene encodes CDR1 SGHNT and CDR2 YENEEA. V lost 0 bases to trimming and J lost 3 bases, with 5 bases between them. CDR3 protein: CASSLEHEETQYF. The CDR3 DNA reads as TGTGCCAGCAGCTTAGAACACGAAGAGACCCAGTACTTC.

This chain links TRBV25-1 with TRBJ2-3; D is possibly TRBD2 (6 bases). This CDR3 has 16 amino acids. V was trimmed by 3 bases and J by 3 bases, leaving 16 bases between them. Germline V gives CDR1 MGHDK, CDR2 SYGVNS. In DNA form, the CDR3 reads TGTGCCAGCAGTGATGTAGGAGGGATTAGGACAGATACGCAGTATTTT. It is translated as CASSDVGGIRTDTQYF.

The rearrangement uses TRBV5-1 and TRBJ2-5; possibly TRBD2 for D (6 bases). V lost 4 bases and J lost 1, with 17 bases in between. This CDR3 region has 16 residues. Germline values: CDR1 SGHRS, CDR2 YFSETQ. The CDR3 here is CASSIGTAPGQETQYF. The CDR3 DNA sequence: TGCGCCAGCAGCATTGGGACTGCGCCGGGCCAAGAGACCCAGTACTTC.

This clone has only a few counts. J is TRBJ1-5 and V is TRBV6-5, with D maybe TRBD1 (6 bases). The CDR3 is made up of 14 amino acids. Per germline, CDR1 MNHEY and CDR2 SVGAGI. V gave up 10 bases and J gave up 3 bases, with 16 bases separating them. The CDR3 region has the DNA TGTGCCACCAATGCACAGGGCCCCAATCAGCCCCAGCATTTT. Translated: CATNAQGPNQPQHF.

The chain carries TRBV19 and TRBJ1-5, with D unresolved. CDR1 is LNHDA, CDR2 SQIVND, per germline (reference sequence). Trimming stripped 7 bases from V and 6 bases from J, with 16 bases between. The CDR3 runs to 14 residues. The CDR3 bases are TGTGCCAGTAATCAAGGGAGCTCTCCTCAGCCCCAGCATTTT. It specifies CASNQGSSPQPQHF.

The gene calls are TRBV6-5 and TRBJ1-1, with D possibly TRBD1 on 6 matching bases. The CDR3 has 16 residues. Germline V gene data show CDR1 as MNHEY and CDR2 as SVGAGI. V lost 0 bases and J lost 0, with 11 bases in between. The DNA of the CDR3 is TGTGCCAGCAGTTACTCTGCGGGGGCTCTGAACACTGAAGCTTTCTTT. It yields the protein CASSYSAGALNTEAFF.

The chain links TRBV30 to TRBJ2-7, with D tentatively TRBD2 (5 bases). V shed 8 bases and J shed 2 bases, with 16 bases lying between them. CDR3 length: 13 amino acids. Germline V gives CDR1 GTSNPN, CDR2 SVGIG (reference sequence). The DNA of the CDR3 is TGTGCCACCCCCAGCGGCTCCACCTACGAGCAGTACTTC. This translates into CATPSGSTYEQYF.

The J gene is TRBJ1-2, the V gene TRBV5-4, with TRBD1 matching 9 bases. This CDR3 spans 16 amino acids. Germline V gene lookup returns CDR1 SGHNT and CDR2 YYREEE (reference sequence). Trimming at V came to 0 bases and at J to 5 bases, leaving 8 bases not matched to a gene. The CDR3 bases are TGTGCCAGCAGCTTGGACTTAGGGACAGGGTATTATGGCTACACCTTC. Its translation: CASSLDLGTGYYGYTF.

The rearrangement links TRBV5-4 to TRBJ2-1, with 8 bases matching TRBD2. The germline CDR1 and CDR2 sequences are SGHNT and YYREEE (reference sequence). The ends lost 5 bases at V and 0 bases at J; junction bases unmatched: 7. This CDR3 has 16 residues. CDR3 region: CASSPEGTSSYNEQFF. CDR3 DNA: TGTGCCAGCAGTCCGGAGGGGACTAGCTCCTACAATGAGCAGTTCTTC.

The J gene is TRBJ1-1, the V gene TRBV5-1; D unresolved. Germline assignment: CDR1 SGHRS and CDR2 YFSETQ. V lost 2 bases and J lost 4, with 15 bases in between. This CDR3 is built from 15 residues. The CDR3 DNA reads as TGCGCCAGCAGCTTAGGAGGAGTGAGAAGCACTGAAGCTTTCTTT. This encodes CASSLGGVRSTEAFF.

The chain combines TRBV27 with TRBJ1-1; 7 bases fit TRBD1. Trimming at V came to 5 bases and at J to 7 bases, leaving 4 bases not matched to a gene. CDR1 and CDR2 (germline): MNHEY, SMNVEV (reference sequence). The CDR3 has 12 amino acids. CDR3: CASSLNRGEAFF. The CDR3 DNA sequence: TGTGCCAGCAGTCTAAACAGGGGTGAAGCTTTCTTT.

This chain joins TRBV7-6 and TRBJ2-2; 10 nucleotides match TRBD2. V shed 1 base, J shed 4 bases, and the junction held 6 bases outside the gene matches. CDR3 size: 17 residues. Germline V lookup: CDR1 SGHVS, CDR2 FNYEAQ. CDR3 protein: CASSLERGGQLTGELFF. The CDR3 nucleotides read TGTGCCAGCAGCTTAGAGCGGGGGGGCCAACTCACCGGGGAGCTGTTTTTT.

This rearrangement joins TRBV5-1 to TRBJ1-2; 8 bases are shared with TRBD1. V was clipped by 3 bases and J by 7 bases; unmatched bases: 8. The CDR3 consists of 14 residues. Germline CDR1 is SGHRS and CDR2 is YFSETQ. CDR3 amino acids: CASSSGQGEVGYTF. CDR3 coding DNA: TGCGCCAGCAGCTCAGGACAGGGTGAAGTTGGCTACACCTTC.

In its sample, this clone was seen once. The V gene is TRBV5-5, the J gene TRBJ2-6; tentative D call: TRBD1 (5 bases). Trimming removed 3 bases from V and 2 bases from J, with 12 bases in between. The CDR3 extends over 16 amino acids. In germline, CDR1 is SGHKS, CDR2 YYEKEE (reference sequence). The CDR3 sequence is CASSSTPGTGANVLTF. The CDR3 DNA follows: TGTGCCAGCAGCTCCACCCCAGGGACTGGGGCCAACGTCCTGACTTTC.

The chain links TRBV19 to TRBJ2-7; D is possibly TRBD1 (6 bases). Trimming stripped 2 bases from V and 4 bases from J, with 9 bases between. The CDR3 totals 13 residues. CDR1 is LNHDA and CDR2 is SQIVND in the germline V gene (reference sequence). CDR3 amino acids: CASSINREYEQYF. The CDR3 coding sequence is TGTGCCAGTAGTATAAACAGGGAGTACGAGCAGTACTTC.

The gene calls are TRBV7-9 and TRBJ1-1; 9 nucleotides match TRBD1. V lost 4 bases, J lost 7 bases, and 13 bases stayed unmatched. CDR1 and CDR2 (germline): SEHNR, FQNEAQ (reference sequence). The CDR3 has 16 residues. The CDR3 DNA is TGTGCCAGCAGCTACCCGGGACAGGGTGCGAGGGATGAAGCTTTCTTT. Protein sequence: CASSYPGQGARDEAFF.

The chain employs TRBV9 and TRBJ2-4; D unclear. The CDR3 loop spans 14 amino acids. Germline V gives CDR1 SGDLS, CDR2 YYNGEE. V lost 0 bases and J 5 bases, leaving 9 bases between the germline ends. Written as DNA, the CDR3 is TGTGCCAGCAGCGTAGAGGCAGGCGAAAACATTCAGTACTTC. Its protein product is CASSVEAGENIQYF.

CDR3 DNA sequence: TGTGCCAGCAGCGTAGGAGGACTAGCGGGGTACCAAGAGACCCAGTACTTC. Translation gives CASSVGGLAGYQETQYF. The V and J genes are TRBV9 and TRBJ2-5; 12 bases map to TRBD2. From germline, CDR1 is SGDLS and CDR2 YYNGEE. The CDR3 consists of 17 residues. V was pared by 0 bases and J by 0 bases, with 3 bases of the junction left unmatched. Full variable domain (remainder filled in from reference TRBV9 and TRBJ2-5): DSGVTQTPKHLITATGQRVTLRCSPRSGDLSVYWYQQSLDQGLQFLIQYYNGEERAKGNILERFSAQQFPDLHSELNLSSLELGDSALYFCASSVGGLAGYQETQYFGPGTRLLVL.

The chain links TRBV5-6 to TRBJ2-7; the match to TRBD1 covers 12 bases. Germline V gives CDR1 SGHDT, CDR2 YYEEEE. The CDR3 spans 17 residues. V shed 1 base and J 7 bases; nucleotides not matched to a gene: 12. The CDR3 nucleotides read TGTGCCAGCAGCTTGAGCGCCATGGGACAGGGGGCGGGGGAGCAGTACTTC. As protein: CASSLSAMGQGAGEQYF.